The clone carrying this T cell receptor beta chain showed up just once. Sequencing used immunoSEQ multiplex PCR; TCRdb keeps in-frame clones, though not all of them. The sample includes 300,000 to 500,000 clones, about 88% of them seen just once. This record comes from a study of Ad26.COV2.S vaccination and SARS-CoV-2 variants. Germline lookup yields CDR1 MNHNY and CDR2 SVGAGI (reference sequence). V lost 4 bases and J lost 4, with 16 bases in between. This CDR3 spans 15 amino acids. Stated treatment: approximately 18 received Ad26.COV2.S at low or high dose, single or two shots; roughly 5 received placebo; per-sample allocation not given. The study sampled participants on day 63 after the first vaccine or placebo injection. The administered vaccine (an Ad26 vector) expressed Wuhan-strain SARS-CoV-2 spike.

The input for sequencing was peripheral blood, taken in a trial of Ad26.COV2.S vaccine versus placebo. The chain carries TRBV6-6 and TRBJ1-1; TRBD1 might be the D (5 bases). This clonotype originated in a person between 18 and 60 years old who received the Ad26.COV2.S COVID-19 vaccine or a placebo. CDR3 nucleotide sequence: TGTGCCAGCAGTTTGGCAACAGGACGGGGCACTGAAGCTTTCTTT. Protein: CASSLATGRGTEAFF.